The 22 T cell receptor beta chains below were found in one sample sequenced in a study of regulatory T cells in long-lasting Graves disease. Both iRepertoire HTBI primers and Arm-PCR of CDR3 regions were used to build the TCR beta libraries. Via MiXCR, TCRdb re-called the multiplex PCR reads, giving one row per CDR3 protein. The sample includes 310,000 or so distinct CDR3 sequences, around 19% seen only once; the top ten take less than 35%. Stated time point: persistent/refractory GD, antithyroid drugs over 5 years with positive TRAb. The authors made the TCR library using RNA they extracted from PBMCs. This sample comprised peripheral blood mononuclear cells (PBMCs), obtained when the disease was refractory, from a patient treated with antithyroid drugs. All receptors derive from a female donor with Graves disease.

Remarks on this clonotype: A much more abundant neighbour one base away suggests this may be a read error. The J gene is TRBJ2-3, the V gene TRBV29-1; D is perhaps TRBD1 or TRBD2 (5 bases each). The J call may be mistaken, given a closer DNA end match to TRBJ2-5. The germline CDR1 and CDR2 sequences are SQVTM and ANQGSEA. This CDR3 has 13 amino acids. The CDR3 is CSVADPWGETQYF. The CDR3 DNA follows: TGCAGCGTTGCCGACCCCTGGGGGGAGACCCAGTACTTC.

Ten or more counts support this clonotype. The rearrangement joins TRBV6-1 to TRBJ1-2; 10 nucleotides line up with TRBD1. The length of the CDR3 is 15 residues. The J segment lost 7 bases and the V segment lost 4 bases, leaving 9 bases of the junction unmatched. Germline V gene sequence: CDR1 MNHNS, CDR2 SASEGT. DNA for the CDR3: TGTGCCAGCAGTGTATCCGGGACAGGGGTCGGTGGCTACACCTTC. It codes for CASSVSGTGVGGYTF.

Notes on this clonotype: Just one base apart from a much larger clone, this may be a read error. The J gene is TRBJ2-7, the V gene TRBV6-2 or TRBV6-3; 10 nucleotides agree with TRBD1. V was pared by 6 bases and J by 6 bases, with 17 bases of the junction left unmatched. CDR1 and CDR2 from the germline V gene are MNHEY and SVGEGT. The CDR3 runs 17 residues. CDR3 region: CASSPPTIGTGVAEQYF. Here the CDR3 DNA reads TGTGCCAGCAGCCCACCAACGATCGGGACAGGGGTGGCCGAGCAGTACTTC.

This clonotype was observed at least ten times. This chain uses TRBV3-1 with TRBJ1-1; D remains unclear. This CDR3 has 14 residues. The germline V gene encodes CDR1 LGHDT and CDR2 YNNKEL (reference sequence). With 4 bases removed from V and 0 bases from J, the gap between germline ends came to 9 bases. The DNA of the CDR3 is TGTGCCAGCAGCCTGAACACTTTGAACACTGAAGCTTTCTTT. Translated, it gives CASSLNTLNTEAFF.

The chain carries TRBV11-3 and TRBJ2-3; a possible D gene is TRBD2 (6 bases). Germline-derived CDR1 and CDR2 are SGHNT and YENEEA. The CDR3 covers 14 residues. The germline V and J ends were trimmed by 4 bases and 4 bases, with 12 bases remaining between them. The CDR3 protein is CASSSPREADTQYF. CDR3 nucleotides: TGTGCCAGCAGCTCCCCTAGGGAGGCAGATACGCAGTATTTT.

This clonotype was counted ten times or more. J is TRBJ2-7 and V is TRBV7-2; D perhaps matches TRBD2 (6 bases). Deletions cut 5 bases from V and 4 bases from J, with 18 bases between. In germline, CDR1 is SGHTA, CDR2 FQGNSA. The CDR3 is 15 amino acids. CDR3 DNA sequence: TGTGCCAGCAGCCAACATTTGGGGAGGAGTTACGAGCAGTACTTC. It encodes CASSQHLGRSYEQYF.

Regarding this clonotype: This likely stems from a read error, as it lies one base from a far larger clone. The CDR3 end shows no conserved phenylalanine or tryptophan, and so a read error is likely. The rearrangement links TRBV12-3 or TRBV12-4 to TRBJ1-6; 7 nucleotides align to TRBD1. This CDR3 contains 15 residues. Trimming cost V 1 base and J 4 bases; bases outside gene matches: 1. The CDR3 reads CASSLGQGYNSPLHL. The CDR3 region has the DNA TGTGCCAGCAGTTTAGGACAGGGTTATAATTCACCCCTCCACCTT.

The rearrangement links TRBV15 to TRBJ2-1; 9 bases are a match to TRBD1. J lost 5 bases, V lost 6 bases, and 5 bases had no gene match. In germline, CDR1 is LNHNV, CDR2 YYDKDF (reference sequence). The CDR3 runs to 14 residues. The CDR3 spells CATRRTGVNNEQFF. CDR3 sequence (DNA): TGTGCCACCAGGAGGACAGGGGTGAACAATGAGCAGTTCTTC.

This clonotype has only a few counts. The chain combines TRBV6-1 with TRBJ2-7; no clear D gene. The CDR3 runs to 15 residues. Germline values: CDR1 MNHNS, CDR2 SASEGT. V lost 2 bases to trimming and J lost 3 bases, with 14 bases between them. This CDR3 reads CASSEWARNFYEQYF. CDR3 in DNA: TGTGCCAGCAGTGAATGGGCAAGAAATTTCTACGAGCAGTACTTC.

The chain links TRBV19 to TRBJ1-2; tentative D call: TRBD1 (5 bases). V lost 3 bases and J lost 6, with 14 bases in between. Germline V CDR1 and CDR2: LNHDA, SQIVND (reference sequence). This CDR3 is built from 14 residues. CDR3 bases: TGTGCCAGTAGTATTGACCCGACAGTCAATGGCTACACCTTC. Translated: CASSIDPTVNGYTF.

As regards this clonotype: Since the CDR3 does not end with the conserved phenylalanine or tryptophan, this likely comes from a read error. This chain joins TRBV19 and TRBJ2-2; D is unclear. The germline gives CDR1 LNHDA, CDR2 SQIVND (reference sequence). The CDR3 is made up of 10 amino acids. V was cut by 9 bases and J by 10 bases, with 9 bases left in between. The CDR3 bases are TGTGCCAGGTCCCGAGAGGAGCTGTTTCTT. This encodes CARSREELFL.

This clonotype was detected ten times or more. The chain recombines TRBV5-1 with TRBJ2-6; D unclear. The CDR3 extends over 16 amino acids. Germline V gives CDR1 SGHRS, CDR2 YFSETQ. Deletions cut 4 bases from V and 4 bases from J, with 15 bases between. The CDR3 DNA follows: TGCGCCAGCAGCCGTGACGGAAGTAAGGGGGCCAACGTCCTGACTTTC. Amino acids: CASSRDGSKGANVLTF.

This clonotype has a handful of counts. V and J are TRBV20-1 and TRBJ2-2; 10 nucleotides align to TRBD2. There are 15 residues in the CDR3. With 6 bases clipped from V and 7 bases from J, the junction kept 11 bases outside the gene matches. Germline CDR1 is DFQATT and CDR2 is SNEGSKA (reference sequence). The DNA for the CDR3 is TGCAGTGCCCGGGCAGCGGGAGGGCCGAGCGGGGAGCTGTTTTTT. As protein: CSARAAGGPSGELFF.

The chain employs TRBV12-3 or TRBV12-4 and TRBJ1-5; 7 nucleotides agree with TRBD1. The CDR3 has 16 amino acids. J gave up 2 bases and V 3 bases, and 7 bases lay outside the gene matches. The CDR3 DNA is TGTGCCAGCAGTTTCCAACAGGGGCAAGGCAATCAGCCCCAGCATTTT. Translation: CASSFQQGQGNQPQHF.

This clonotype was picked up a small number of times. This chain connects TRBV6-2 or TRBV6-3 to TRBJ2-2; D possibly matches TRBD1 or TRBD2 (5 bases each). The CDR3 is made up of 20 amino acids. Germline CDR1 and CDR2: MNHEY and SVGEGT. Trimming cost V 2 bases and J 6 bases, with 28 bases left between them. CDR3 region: CASSYGSEPSGAMDSGELFF. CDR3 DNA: TGTGCCAGCAGTTACGGTTCGGAACCTTCCGGGGCCATGGATTCCGGGGAGCTGTTTTTT.

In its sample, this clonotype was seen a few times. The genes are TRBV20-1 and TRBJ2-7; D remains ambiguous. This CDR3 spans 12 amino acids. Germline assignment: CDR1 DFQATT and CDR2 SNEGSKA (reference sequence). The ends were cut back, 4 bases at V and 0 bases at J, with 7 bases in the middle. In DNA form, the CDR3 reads TGCAGTGCTAACCGTGACTCCTACGAGCAGTACTTC. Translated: CSANRDSYEQYF.

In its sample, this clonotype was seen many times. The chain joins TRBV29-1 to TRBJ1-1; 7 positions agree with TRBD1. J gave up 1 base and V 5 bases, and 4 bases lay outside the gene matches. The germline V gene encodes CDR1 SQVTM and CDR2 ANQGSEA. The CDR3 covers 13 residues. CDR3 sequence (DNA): TGCAGCGTTCGACAGGGAACGAACACTGAAGCTTTCTTT. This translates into CSVRQGTNTEAFF.

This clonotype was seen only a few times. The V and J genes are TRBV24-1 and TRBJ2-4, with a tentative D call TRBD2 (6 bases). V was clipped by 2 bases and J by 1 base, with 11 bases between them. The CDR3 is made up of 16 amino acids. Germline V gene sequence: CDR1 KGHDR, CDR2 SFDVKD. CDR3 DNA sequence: TGTGCCACCAGTGATTCGGAGGGGATGGCCAAAAACATTCAGTACTTC. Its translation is CATSDSEGMAKNIQYF.

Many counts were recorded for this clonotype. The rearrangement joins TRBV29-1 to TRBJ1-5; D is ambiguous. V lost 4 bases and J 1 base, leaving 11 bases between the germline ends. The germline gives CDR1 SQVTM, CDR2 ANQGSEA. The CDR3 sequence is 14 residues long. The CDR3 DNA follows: TGCAGCGTTGGTGGAATAGGGAGCAATCAGCCCCAGCATTTT. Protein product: CSVGGIGSNQPQHF.

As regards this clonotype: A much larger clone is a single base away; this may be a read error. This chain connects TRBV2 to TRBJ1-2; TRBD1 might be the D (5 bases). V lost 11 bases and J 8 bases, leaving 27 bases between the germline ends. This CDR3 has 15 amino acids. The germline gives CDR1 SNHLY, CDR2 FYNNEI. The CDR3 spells CAGTGGGGTQGGYTF. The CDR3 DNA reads TGTGCCGGGACCGGGGGGGGGGGGACTCAAGGAGGCTACACCTTC.

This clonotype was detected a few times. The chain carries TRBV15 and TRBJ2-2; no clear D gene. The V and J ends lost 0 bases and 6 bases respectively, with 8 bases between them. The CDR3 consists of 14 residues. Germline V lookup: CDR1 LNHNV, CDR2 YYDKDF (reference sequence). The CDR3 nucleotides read TGTGCCACCAGCAGAGAACGATCTGCCGGGGAGCTGTTTTTT. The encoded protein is CATSRERSAGELFF.

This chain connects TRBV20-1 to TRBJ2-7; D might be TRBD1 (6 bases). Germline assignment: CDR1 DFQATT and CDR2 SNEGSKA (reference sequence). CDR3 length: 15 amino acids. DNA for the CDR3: TGCAGCGCACCGCTCCCGGGACAAAGAAGCTACGAGCAGTACTTC. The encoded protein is CSAPLPGQRSYEQYF.